Here is one T cell receptor (beta chain) with its context. Its specificity is not known. The CDR3 spans 13 residues. Per germline, CDR1 MNHEY and CDR2 SVGAGI. Trimming removed 7 bases at V and 6 bases at J, with 10 bases between. The sample belongs to a study of cytomegalovirus exposure and HLA in healthy donors. Findings and caveats of the study: A later analysis found that most CMV-associated TCR beta chains appeared HLA-restricted. A later analysis revealed that TCR association rates differed between HLA loci, peaking at DRB1 and bottoming out at HLA-C. The study designated around 150 TCR beta chains cytomegalovirus-associated. TCR beta sequences reportedly predicted most subjects' HLA-A and HLA-B alleles accurately.

PCR used 60 Vbeta primers and 13 Jbeta primers. Produced via immunoSEQ multiplex PCR; TCRdb's table is partial and in-frame only. The sample lists approximately 110,000 clones, 74% occurring once. The sequenced sample was PBMCs. The clonotype comes from a woman in her forties or fifties in good health and CMV-seropositive. The V gene is TRBV6-5, the J gene TRBJ1-6; D is possibly TRBD1 (6 bases). CDR3 bases: TGTGCCAGCAACGGACAGCTTAATTCACCCCTCCACTTT. The encoded protein is CASNGQLNSPLHF.